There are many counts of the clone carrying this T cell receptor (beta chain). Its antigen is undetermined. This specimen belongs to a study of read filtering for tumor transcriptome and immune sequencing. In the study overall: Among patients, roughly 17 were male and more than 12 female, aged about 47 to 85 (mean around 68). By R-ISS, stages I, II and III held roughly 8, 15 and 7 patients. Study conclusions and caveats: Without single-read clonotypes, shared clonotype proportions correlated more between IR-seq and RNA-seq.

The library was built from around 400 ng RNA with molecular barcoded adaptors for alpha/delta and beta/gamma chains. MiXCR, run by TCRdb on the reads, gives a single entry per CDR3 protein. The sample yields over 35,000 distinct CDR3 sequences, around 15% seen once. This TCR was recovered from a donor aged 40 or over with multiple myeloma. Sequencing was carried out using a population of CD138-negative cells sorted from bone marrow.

The chain's CDR3 is CSARELLDPRTDTQYF. As DNA, the CDR3 is TGCAGTGCTAGAGAGCTACTAGATCCGCGCACAGATACGCAGTATTTT. The V call is TRBV20-1, the J call TRBJ2-3; perhaps TRBD2 as D (5 bases). The germline CDR1 and CDR2 sequences are DFQATT and SNEGSKA (reference sequence). Deletions cut 0 bases from V and 1 base from J, with 14 bases between. The length of the CDR3 is 16 residues.